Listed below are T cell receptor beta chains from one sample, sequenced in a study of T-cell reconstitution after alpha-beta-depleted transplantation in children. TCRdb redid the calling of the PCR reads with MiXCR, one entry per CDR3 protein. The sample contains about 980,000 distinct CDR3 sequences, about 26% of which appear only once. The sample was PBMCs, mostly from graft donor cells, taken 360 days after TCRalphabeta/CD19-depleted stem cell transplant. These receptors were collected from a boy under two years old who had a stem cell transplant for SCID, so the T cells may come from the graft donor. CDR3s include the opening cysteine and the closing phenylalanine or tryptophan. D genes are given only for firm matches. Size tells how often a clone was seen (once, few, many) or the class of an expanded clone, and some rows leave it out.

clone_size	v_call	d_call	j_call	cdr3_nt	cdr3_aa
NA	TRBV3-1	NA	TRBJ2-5	TGTGCCAGCAGCCACGGACTACTCCAAGAGACCCAGTACTTC	CASSHGLLQETQYF
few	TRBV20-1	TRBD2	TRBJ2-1	TGCAGTGTAAAGTGGAGCGGGGGCCGCGGTGAGCAGTTCTTC	CSVKWSGGRGEQFF
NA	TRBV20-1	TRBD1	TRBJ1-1	TGCAGTGCTAGAGCCGACAGGGCCCTTGCGGCCACTGAAGCTTTCTTT	CSARADRALAATEAFF
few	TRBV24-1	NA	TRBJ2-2	TGTGCCACCAGTGATTTGACAGGGACCGGGGAGCTGTTTTTT	CATSDLTGTGELFF
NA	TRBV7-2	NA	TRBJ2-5	TGTGCCAGCAGCATGGGTGGGGGGGAGACCCAGTACTTC	CASSMGGGETQYF
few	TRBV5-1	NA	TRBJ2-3	TGCGCCAGTACCCGTGGTGATGGGTTCACAGATACGCAGTATTTT	CASTRGDGFTDTQYF
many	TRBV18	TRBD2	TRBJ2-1	TGTGCCAGCTCACCCCTAGCGGGGTGGTTGGATGAGCAGTTCTTC	CASSPLAGWLDEQFF
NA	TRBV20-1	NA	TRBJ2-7	TGCAGTGCTAGGGGACGGAGCTCCTACGAGCAGTACTTC	CSARGRSSYEQYF
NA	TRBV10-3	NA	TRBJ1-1	TGTGCCATCAGTGAGATAGGGGGAGAGACTGAAGCTTTCTTT	CAISEIGGETEAFF
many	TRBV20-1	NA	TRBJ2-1	TGCAGTGCTAGACTGACCAATGAGCAGTTCTTC	CSARLTNEQFF
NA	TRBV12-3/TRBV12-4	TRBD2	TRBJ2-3	TGTGCCAGCAGTTTAAGGCGTAGCGGGGGGGCAAGTGATACGCAGTATTTT	CASSLRRSGGASDTQYF
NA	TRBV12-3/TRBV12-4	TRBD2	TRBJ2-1	TGTGCCAGCACCCAGGGAGGGGTTCGGTTCAATGAGCAGTTCTTC	CASTQGGVRFNEQFF
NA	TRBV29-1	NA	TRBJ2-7	TGCAGCGTTGTGGCCAGGGGGGGGAACACCTACGAGCAGTACTTC	CSVVARGGNTYEQYF
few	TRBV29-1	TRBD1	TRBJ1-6	TGCAGCGTGTTAACGGGACAGGCGAATTCACCCCTCCACTTT	CSVLTGQANSPLHF
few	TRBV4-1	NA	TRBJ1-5	TGCGCCAGCAGCCAAGCATGGACAGCTAGCAATCAGCCCCAGCATTTT	CASSQAWTASNQPQHF
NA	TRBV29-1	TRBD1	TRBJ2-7	TGCAGCGTTGAAGAGGGGACAGTCTCCTACGAGCAGTACTTC	CSVEEGTVSYEQYF
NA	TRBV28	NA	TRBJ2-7	TGTGCCAGCAGTTTCCTTCCAGGGCGTGGGTACGAGCAGTACTTC	CASSFLPGRGYEQYF
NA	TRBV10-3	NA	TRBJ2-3	TGTGCCATCAGTGAGTGGAAACAAAACACAGATACGCAGTATTTT	CAISEWKQNTDTQYF
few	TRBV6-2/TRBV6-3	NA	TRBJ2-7	TGTGCCAGCAGCCACCCTGGACCGCTATACGAGCAGTACTTC	CASSHPGPLYEQYF
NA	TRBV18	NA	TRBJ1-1	TGTGCCAGCTCTCACGGGACTTACAGGACGGGCGCTGAAGCTTTCTTT	CASSHGTYRTGAEAFF
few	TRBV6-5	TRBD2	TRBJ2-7	TGTGCCAGCAGGACTAGCCGGCACGAGCAGTACTTC	CASRTSRHEQYF
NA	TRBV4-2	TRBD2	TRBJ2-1	TGTGCCAGCAGCCAAGCTAGAGCGGGAGGGAGCTCCTACAATGAGCAGTTCTTC	CASSQARAGGSSYNEQFF
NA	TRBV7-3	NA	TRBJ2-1	TGTGCCAGCAGCTTCGGACCGTTCAGCGATGAGCAGTTCTTC	CASSFGPFSDEQFF
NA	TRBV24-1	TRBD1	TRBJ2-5	TGTGCCACCAGTGATGGACAGGGGACACCCCGAGAGACCCAGTACTTC	CATSDGQGTPRETQYF
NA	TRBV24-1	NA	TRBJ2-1	TGTGCCACCAGTCCCGGGCTAGCCGATGAGCAGTTCTTC	CATSPGLADEQFF
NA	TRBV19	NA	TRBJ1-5	TGTGCCAGTAGTATTGGGAGGACCTATAGCAATCAGCCCCAGCATTTT	CASSIGRTYSNQPQHF
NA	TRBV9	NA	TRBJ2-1	TGTGCCAGCAGCGCCCAGGGGTGGAATGAGCAGTTCTTC	CASSAQGWNEQFF
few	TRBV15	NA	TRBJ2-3	TGTGCCACCAGCAGAGATCGGCAGGATACGGATACGCAGTATTTT	CATSRDRQDTDTQYF
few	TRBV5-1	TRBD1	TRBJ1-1	TGCGCCAGCAGCTTGACAGGGGGCGCGTACACTGAAGCTTTCTTT	CASSLTGGAYTEAFF
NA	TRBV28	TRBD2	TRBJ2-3	TGTGCCAGCAGTCCCTTAGGGAGGGCAGATACGCAGTATTTT	CASSPLGRADTQYF
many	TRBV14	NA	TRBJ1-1	TGTGCCAGCAGCCAACAATTGAACACTGAAGCTTTCTTT	CASSQQLNTEAFF
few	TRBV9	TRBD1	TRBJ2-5	TGTGCCAGCAGCGTAGGAACAGGGGCCGTACTCGGCGAGACCCAGTACTTC	CASSVGTGAVLGETQYF
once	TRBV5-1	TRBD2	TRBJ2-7	TGCGCCAGCAGCTCTTTGGCGGGGGGGGCTCACGAGCAGTACTTC	CASSSLAGGAHEQYF
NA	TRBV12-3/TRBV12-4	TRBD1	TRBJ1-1	TGTGCCAGCAGTTTAACGGGACAGGTAACTTTCTTT	CASSLTGQVTFF
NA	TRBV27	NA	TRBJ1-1	TGTGCCAGCAGTCCTACACCAGGGAACACTGAAGCTTTCTTT	CASSPTPGNTEAFF
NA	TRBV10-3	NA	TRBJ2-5	TGTGCCATCAGTGAGAGGGGGTCAGAGACCCAGTACTTC	CAISERGSETQYF
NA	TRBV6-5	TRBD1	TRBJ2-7	TGTGCCAGCAGTTGGGGGACAGGGGGCGAGCAGTACTTC	CASSWGTGGEQYF
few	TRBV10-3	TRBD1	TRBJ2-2	TGTGCCATCAGTCCCCTCCTCGGGACAGGGGATCCCAACACCGGGGAGCTGTTTTTT	CAISPLLGTGDPNTGELFF
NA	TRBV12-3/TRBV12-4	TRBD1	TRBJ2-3	TGTGCCAGCAGTCCACAGGGGGCCACAGATACGCAGTATTTT	CASSPQGATDTQYF
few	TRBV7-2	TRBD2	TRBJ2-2	TGTGCCAGCAGCCCTGGACTAGCTTCCGGGGAGCTGTTTTTT	CASSPGLASGELFF
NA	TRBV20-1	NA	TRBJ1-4	TGCAGTGCTAGTATTGGGGTGGCTAATGAAAAACTGTTTTTT	CSASIGVANEKLFF
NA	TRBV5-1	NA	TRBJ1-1	TGCGCCAGCAGCTTGAAGTTTTGGGGCAACACTGAAGCTTTCTTT	CASSLKFWGNTEAFF
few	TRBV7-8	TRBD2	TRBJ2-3	TGTGCCAGCAGTTCGGGACTAGCGGGGGGTGCAGATACGCAGTATTTT	CASSSGLAGGADTQYF
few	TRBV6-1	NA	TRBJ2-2	TGTGCCAGCAGTGAAGGGTGGCAGGGCGGGGAGCTGTTTTTT	CASSEGWQGGELFF
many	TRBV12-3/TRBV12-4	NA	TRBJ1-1	TGTGCCAGCAGCTTAACGGGATACACTGAAGCTTTCTTT	CASSLTGYTEAFF
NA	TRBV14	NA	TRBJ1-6	TGTGCCAGCAGCCAAGCCTGGGGGATCAAAAATCCCCTCCACTTT	CASSQAWGIKNPLHF
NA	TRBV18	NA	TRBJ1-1	TGTGCCAGCTCACCGGGTGCCCCGGATCTCACCGAAGCTTTCTTT	CASSPGAPDLTEAFF
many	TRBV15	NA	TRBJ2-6	TGTGCCACCAGCAGAGATCTTTGGACTAGGGGGTCTGGGGCCAACGTCCTGACTTTC	CATSRDLWTRGSGANVLTF
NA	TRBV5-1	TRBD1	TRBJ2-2	TGCGCCAGCAGCTCAGGACCGGGACAGGGAGGCACCGGGGAGCTGTTTTTT	CASSSGPGQGGTGELFF